Following are 5 T cell receptor beta chains from one sample sequenced in a study of T cells in Graves' hyperthyroidism and ophthalmopathy. TCR beta CDR3 regions were amplified from RNA. Primed by the HTBI set, a first-round RT-PCR was run on the TCR CDR3. A single record per CDR3 protein comes from TCRdb applying MiXCR to the multiplex PCR reads. The profile shows roughly 350,000 distinct CDR3 sequences, roughly an eighth of them singletons. Sequences were obtained from blood. The receptors were sampled from a woman aged 40 to 50 with Graves' ophthalmopathy.

This clonotype was found many times. V gene TRBV6-1 combines with J gene TRBJ1-2, with unresolved D. CDR1 and CDR2 from the germline V gene are MNHNS and SASEGT. Between the trimmed V and J ends, which lost 6 bases and 7 bases, there was a span of 15 bases. This CDR3 is 13 amino acids long. The CDR3 nucleotides are TGTGCCAGCAGCCCTAGAACGTCCCGTGGCTACACCTTC. Its protein product is CASSPRTSRGYTF.

This clonotype has only a few counts. The chain joins TRBV3-1 to TRBJ2-3; D ambiguous. V dropped 4 bases and J dropped 0 bases, with 14 bases sitting between them. This CDR3 comprises 16 residues. CDR1 and CDR2 (germline): LGHDT, YNNKEL (reference sequence). The CDR3 spells CASSPRAITSTDTQYF. The CDR3 DNA follows: TGTGCCAGCAGCCCCCGGGCAATTACCAGCACAGATACGCAGTATTTT.

In its sample, this clonotype was seen a few times. The gene calls are TRBV20-1 and TRBJ2-2, with D maybe TRBD1 (6 bases). Trimming stripped 6 bases from V and 6 bases from J, with 14 bases between. CDR1 and CDR2 from the germline V gene are DFQATT and SNEGSKA (reference sequence). CDR3 length: 13 amino acids. CDR3 sequence (DNA): TGCAGTGCCCCCGCTACAGGGCCCGGGGAGCTGTTTTTT. It encodes CSAPATGPGELFF.

This clonotype has ten or more counts. The J gene is TRBJ2-7, the V gene TRBV2; D unresolved. The V gene's germline CDR1 is SNHLY and CDR2 FYNNEI. The CDR3 runs to 11 residues. V lost 7 bases, J lost 6 bases, and 10 bases lay in between. In DNA, the CDR3 is TGTGCCAGCAAGGAAGGAATCGAGCAGTACTTC. This encodes CASKEGIEQYF.

This chain uses TRBV9 with TRBJ2-7; 7 nucleotides agree with TRBD2. Germline loops: CDR1 SGDLS, CDR2 YYNGEE. The junction had 13 bases not matched to a gene; V was cut back by 4 bases and J by 6 bases. This CDR3 contains 15 residues. The CDR3 here is CASSPLASGPFEQYF. The DNA of the CDR3 is TGTGCCAGCAGCCCGTTAGCTAGCGGCCCCTTCGAGCAGTACTTC.